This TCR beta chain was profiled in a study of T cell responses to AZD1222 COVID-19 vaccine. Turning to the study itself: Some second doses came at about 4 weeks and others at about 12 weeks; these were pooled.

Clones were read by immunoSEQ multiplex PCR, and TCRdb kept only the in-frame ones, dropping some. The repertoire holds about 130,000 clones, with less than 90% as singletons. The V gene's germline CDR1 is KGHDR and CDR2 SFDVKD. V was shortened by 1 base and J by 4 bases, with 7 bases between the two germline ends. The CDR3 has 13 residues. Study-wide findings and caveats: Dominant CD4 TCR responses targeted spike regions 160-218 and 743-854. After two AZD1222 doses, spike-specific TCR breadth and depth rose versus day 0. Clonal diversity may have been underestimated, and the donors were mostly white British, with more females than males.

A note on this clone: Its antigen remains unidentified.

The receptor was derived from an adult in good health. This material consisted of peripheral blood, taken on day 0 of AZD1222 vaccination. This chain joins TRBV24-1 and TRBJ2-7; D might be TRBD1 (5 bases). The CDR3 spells CATSDFQGYEQYF. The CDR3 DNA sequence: TGTGCCACCAGTGATTTCCAGGGATACGAGCAGTACTTC.